The entry below describes one TCR beta chain. Per the original data handling: Estimates of nucleated cell counts were drawn from the amplification of reference gene primers. Generated by immunoSEQ multiplex PCR, the TCRdb table keeps only in-frame clones and is missing some. That table supplies the V and J calls and clone size; D and trimming were determined from the DNA. Of over 15,000 clones in the sample, about 81% are singletons; the top ten hold about 8.3%. Germline loops: CDR1 SGHNT, CDR2 YYREEE (reference sequence). The CDR3 is 14 residues long. The V gene end was trimmed by 0 bases and the J gene end by 6 bases; junction bases not matched to a gene: 2. This entry is derived from a study of blood T cell repertoires in COVID-19. Across the whole study: Sites across the United States, Italy and Spain contributed samples from acute and convalescent COVID-19. In each case, the material was cDNA or gDNA derived from T cells, B-cell-depleted T cells, or PBMCs.

Sequenced: peripheral blood. The sequence came from a man aged 55 to 70 with acute or convalescent COVID-19. The chain uses TRBV5-4 and TRBJ1-2; 10 positions agree with TRBD1. The CDR3 loop reads CASSLGGTGDGYTF. CDR3 in DNA: TGTGCCAGCAGCTTGGGGGGGACAGGGGATGGCTACACCTTC.